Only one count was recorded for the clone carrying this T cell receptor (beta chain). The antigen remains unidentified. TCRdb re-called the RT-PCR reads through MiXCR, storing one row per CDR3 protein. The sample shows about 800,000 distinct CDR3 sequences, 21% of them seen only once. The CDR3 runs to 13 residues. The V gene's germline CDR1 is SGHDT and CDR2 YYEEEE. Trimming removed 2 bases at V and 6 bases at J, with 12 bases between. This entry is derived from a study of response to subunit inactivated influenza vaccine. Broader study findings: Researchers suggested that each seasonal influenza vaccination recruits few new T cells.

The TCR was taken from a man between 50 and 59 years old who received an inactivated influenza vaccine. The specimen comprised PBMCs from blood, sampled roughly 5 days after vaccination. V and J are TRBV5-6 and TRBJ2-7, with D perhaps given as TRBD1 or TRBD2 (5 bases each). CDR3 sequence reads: CASSFARGSEQYF. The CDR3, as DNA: TGTGCCAGCAGCTTCGCCCGGGGCTCCGAGCAGTACTTC.